Below are 7 T cell receptor beta chains sequenced from a single sample in a study of cytomegalovirus exposure and HLA in healthy donors. Profiled with immunoSEQ multiplex PCR; TCRdb holds only in-frame clones, not every one. The sample lists fewer than 200,000 clones, 85% occurring once. The sequencing sample was made of PBMCs. All receptors come from a man aged 18 to 29 in good health and CMV-seropositive.

J is TRBJ2-3 and V is TRBV6-6; no clear D. Looked up from germline, CDR1 is MNHNY and CDR2 is SVGAGI (reference sequence). The V and J ends lost 5 bases and 5 bases respectively, with 14 bases between them. This CDR3 has 14 residues. The CDR3 sequence is CASSLASARDTQYF. The CDR3 DNA reads as TGTGCCAGCAGTCTTGCAAGTGCGCGAGATACGCAGTATTTT.

The genes are TRBV6-5 and TRBJ2-7; a weak D match, TRBD1 (8 bases). Germline V lookup: CDR1 MNHEY, CDR2 SVGAGI. V dropped 6 bases and J dropped 4 bases, with 16 bases sitting between them. The CDR3 is 14 amino acids. This CDR3 reads CASSPSQGGYEQYF. The CDR3 coding sequence is TGTGCCAGCAGCCCCTCACAGGGGGGGTACGAGCAGTACTTC.

This clone was picked up many times. J is TRBJ1-2 and V is TRBV18, with 7 bases that match TRBD1. Germline V lookup: CDR1 KGHSH, CDR2 LQKENI. This CDR3 comprises 17 residues. V was clipped by 2 bases and J by 2 bases; unmatched bases: 11. The DNA of the CDR3 is TGTGCCAGCTCACCAGCTTCCTCAGGGGGACGAAACTATGGCTACACCTTC. Protein sequence: CASSPASSGGRNYGYTF.

The chain uses TRBV5-4 and TRBJ2-3, with 11 bases lining up with TRBD2. CDR3 length: 15 residues. CDR1 and CDR2 from the germline V gene are SGHNT and YYREEE (reference sequence). The V and J ends lost 4 bases and 6 bases, in that order; junction bases with no gene match: 7. The CDR3 bases are TGTGCCAGCAGCGGCGCCGGGACTAGCGGCGATACGCAGTATTTT. Protein: CASSGAGTSGDTQYF.

V gene TRBV7-8 combines with J gene TRBJ1-1; a possible D gene is TRBD1 (6 bases). V was trimmed by 3 bases and J by 3 bases, leaving 14 bases between them. The CDR3 loop spans 15 amino acids. From germline, CDR1 is SGHVS and CDR2 FQNEAQ. The chain's CDR3 is CASSFAGAGDTEAFF. Written as DNA, the CDR3 is TGTGCCAGCAGCTTTGCGGGGGCAGGGGACACTGAAGCTTTCTTT.

The DNA for the CDR3 is TGTGCCAGCAGTGAAGGTCCAGGGGGTTATGGCTACACCTTC. Protein: CASSEGPGGYGYTF. The chain has TRBV2 and TRBJ1-2, with TRBD1 matching 7 bases. There are 14 residues in the CDR3. Per the germline V gene, CDR1 is SNHLY and CDR2 is FYNNEI. J was trimmed by 5 bases and V by 1 base; bases with no gene match: 4.

The genes are TRBV10-1 and TRBJ2-3; no clear D gene. V lost 3 bases and J lost 3, with 4 bases in between. CDR1 is WNHNN, CDR2 SYGVQD, per germline (reference sequence). This CDR3 has 12 residues. Written as DNA, the CDR3 is TGCGCCAGCAGTGACCCTACAGATACGCAGTATTTT. This codes for CASSDPTDTQYF.